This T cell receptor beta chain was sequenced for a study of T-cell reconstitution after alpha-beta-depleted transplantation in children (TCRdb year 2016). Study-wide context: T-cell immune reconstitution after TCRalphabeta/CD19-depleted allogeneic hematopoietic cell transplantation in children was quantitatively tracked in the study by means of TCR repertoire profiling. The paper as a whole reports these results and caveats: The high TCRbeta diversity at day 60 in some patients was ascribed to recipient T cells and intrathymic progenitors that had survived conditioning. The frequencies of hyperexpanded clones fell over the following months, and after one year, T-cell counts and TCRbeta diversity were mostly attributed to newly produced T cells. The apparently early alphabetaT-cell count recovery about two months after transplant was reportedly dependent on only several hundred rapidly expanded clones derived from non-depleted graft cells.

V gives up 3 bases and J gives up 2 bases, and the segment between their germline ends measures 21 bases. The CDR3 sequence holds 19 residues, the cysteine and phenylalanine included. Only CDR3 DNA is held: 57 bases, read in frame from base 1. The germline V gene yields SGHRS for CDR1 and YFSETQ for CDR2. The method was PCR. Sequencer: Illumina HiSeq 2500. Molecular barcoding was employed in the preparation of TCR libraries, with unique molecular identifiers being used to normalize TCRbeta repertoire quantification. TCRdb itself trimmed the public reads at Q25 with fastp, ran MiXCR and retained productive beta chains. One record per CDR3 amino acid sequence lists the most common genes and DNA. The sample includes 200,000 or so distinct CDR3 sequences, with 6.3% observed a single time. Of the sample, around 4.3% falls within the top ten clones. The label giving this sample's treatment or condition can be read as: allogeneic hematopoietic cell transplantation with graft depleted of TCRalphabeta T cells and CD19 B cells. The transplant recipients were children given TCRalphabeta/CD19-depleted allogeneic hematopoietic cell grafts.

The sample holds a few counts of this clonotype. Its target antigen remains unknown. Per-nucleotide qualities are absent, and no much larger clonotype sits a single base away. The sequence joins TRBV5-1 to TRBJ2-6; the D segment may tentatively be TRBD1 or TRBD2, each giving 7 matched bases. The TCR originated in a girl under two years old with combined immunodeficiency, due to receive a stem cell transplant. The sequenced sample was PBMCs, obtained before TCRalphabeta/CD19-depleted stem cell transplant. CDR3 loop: CASSSPQRDRFPGANVLTF. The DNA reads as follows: TGCGCCAGCAGCTCCCCCCAGCGGGACAGATTCCCTGGGGCCAACGTCCTGACTTTC.